This is a list of T cell receptor beta chains from one sample in a study of radiotherapy plus CTLA-4 blockade in lung cancer. TCRdb keeps only in-frame clones here, not all; method: immunoSEQ multiplex PCR. The data contain more than 75,000 clones, about four fifths of them singletons. The starting material was peripheral blood, obtained from a patient treated with radiotherapy plus ipilimumab. The receptors stem from a human donor with non-small cell lung cancer that progressed on radiotherapy plus ipilimumab. The CDR3 runs from the conserved cysteine through the conserved F or W. Each record gives: J gene, clone size, V gene, D gene, CDR3 DNA, CDR3 protein. D genes are given only for firm matches. The size field is filled for only some rows; it gives once, few, many or a size class.

j_call: TRBJ2-3; clone_size: -; v_call: TRBV27; d_call: TRBD1; cdr3_nt: TGTGCCAGCAGCCACGACAGGGGCACAGATACGCAGTATTTT; cdr3_aa: CASSHDRGTDTQYF
j_call: TRBJ2-7; clone_size: -; v_call: TRBV6-5; d_call: TRBD1; cdr3_nt: TGTGCCAGCAGTTCCTCAGTCACAGGGGTCTACGAGCAGTACTTC; cdr3_aa: CASSSSVTGVYEQYF
j_call: TRBJ2-3; clone_size: -; v_call: TRBV6-1; d_call: TRBD1; cdr3_nt: TGTGCCAGCAGCTCGGGACAGGGAGGTCCAGATACGCAGTATTTT; cdr3_aa: CASSSGQGGPDTQYF
j_call: TRBJ1-5; clone_size: -; v_call: TRBV11-2; d_call: -; cdr3_nt: TGTGCCAGCAGCTCCGACAGACTCAATCAGCCCCAGCATTTT; cdr3_aa: CASSSDRLNQPQHF
j_call: TRBJ2-1; clone_size: once; v_call: TRBV28; d_call: -; cdr3_nt: TGTGCCAGCAGTTACGAAAATGAGCAGTTCTTC; cdr3_aa: CASSYENEQFF
j_call: TRBJ1-2; clone_size: -; v_call: TRBV7-9; d_call: -; cdr3_nt: TGTGCCAGCAGCCCAGAATCCCAGAGGGGCTACACCTTC; cdr3_aa: CASSPESQRGYTF
j_call: TRBJ1-3; clone_size: -; v_call: TRBV7-9; d_call: TRBD1; cdr3_nt: TGTGCCAGCAGCCTATCGACAGGGGCCGAGGACACCATATATTTT; cdr3_aa: CASSLSTGAEDTIYF
j_call: TRBJ1-1; clone_size: -; v_call: TRBV14; d_call: -; cdr3_nt: TGTGCCAGCAGCCAAGTTTCAGGGCTGGGGACTGAAGCTTTCTTT; cdr3_aa: CASSQVSGLGTEAFF
j_call: TRBJ2-6; clone_size: -; v_call: TRBV19; d_call: -; cdr3_nt: TGTGCCGCTTCTGGGGCCAACGTCCTGACTTTC; cdr3_aa: CAASGANVLTF
j_call: TRBJ1-2; clone_size: -; v_call: TRBV6-6; d_call: -; cdr3_nt: TGTGCCAGCAGATACGGGGCCAGGTCCTATGGCTACACCTTC; cdr3_aa: CASRYGARSYGYTF
j_call: TRBJ2-3; clone_size: -; v_call: TRBV5-4; d_call: TRBD2; cdr3_nt: TGTGCCAGCAGCTCGGCGGGGGCAGATACGCAGTATTTT; cdr3_aa: CASSSAGADTQYF
j_call: TRBJ2-1; clone_size: -; v_call: TRBV29-1; d_call: -; cdr3_nt: TGCAGCGATATCCGCGGGCAGTTCTTC; cdr3_aa: CSDIRGQFF
j_call: TRBJ2-3; clone_size: -; v_call: TRBV9; d_call: TRBD2; cdr3_nt: TGTGCCAGCAGCCCCCGGCGGGGGCTAGCGGGAGTCACAGATACGCAGTATTTT; cdr3_aa: CASSPRRGLAGVTDTQYF
j_call: TRBJ2-1; clone_size: -; v_call: TRBV29-1; d_call: TRBD2; cdr3_nt: TGCAGCGTTGAAGATCCCTCAGCTAGCGGAGGGCTGACGGCTGAGCAGTTCTTC; cdr3_aa: CSVEDPSASGGLTAEQFF
j_call: TRBJ2-3; clone_size: -; v_call: TRBV7-6; d_call: -; cdr3_nt: TGTGCCAGCAGCTTATGGCACACAGATACGCAGTATTTT; cdr3_aa: CASSLWHTDTQYF
j_call: TRBJ2-5; clone_size: -; v_call: TRBV5-6; d_call: TRBD1; cdr3_nt: TGTGCCAGCAGCTTGGTCCAGGGGGCGCGGCAAGAGACCCAGTACTTC; cdr3_aa: CASSLVQGARQETQYF
j_call: TRBJ2-7; clone_size: -; v_call: TRBV7-9; d_call: -; cdr3_nt: TGTGCCAGCAGCTTAGGCGGGGAGAAACTCAAGCAAAAGCAGTACTTC; cdr3_aa: CASSLGGEKLKQKQYF
j_call: TRBJ2-1; clone_size: -; v_call: TRBV29-1; d_call: TRBD2; cdr3_nt: TGCAGCGTTGGACTAGCGGGAGATGCTGAGCAGTTCTTC; cdr3_aa: CSVGLAGDAEQFF
j_call: TRBJ2-1; clone_size: -; v_call: TRBV7-9; d_call: -; cdr3_nt: TGTGCCAGCAGCCCCCCATTTTATGAGCAGTTCTTC; cdr3_aa: CASSPPFYEQFF
j_call: TRBJ1-2; clone_size: -; v_call: TRBV9; d_call: TRBD1; cdr3_nt: TGTGCCAGCAGCGCCCCTGGGACAGCCGGGGACTCTAACTATGGCTACACCTTC; cdr3_aa: CASSAPGTAGDSNYGYTF
j_call: TRBJ2-5; clone_size: -; v_call: TRBV27; d_call: TRBD2; cdr3_nt: TGTGCCAGCAGTTGGAGGGCGGGGGTACAAGAGACCCAGTACTTC; cdr3_aa: CASSWRAGVQETQYF
j_call: TRBJ2-7; clone_size: -; v_call: TRBV28; d_call: TRBD2; cdr3_nt: TGTGCCAGCAGTTTATTGACTAGCGGCTCCTACGAGCAGTACTTC; cdr3_aa: CASSLLTSGSYEQYF
j_call: TRBJ2-7; clone_size: -; v_call: TRBV10-3; d_call: -; cdr3_nt: TGTGCCATCAGTGGCACGACAGAGCAGTACTTC; cdr3_aa: CAISGTTEQYF
j_call: TRBJ2-3; clone_size: -; v_call: TRBV6-1; d_call: -; cdr3_nt: TGTGCCAGCAGTGAAGCTGCGGGCCAAGATACGCAGTATTTT; cdr3_aa: CASSEAAGQDTQYF
j_call: TRBJ2-1; clone_size: -; v_call: TRBV5-1; d_call: TRBD2; cdr3_nt: TGCGCCAGCAGTGGCGGAAGCGGGACTATCTACAATGAGCAGTTCTTC; cdr3_aa: CASSGGSGTIYNEQFF
j_call: TRBJ2-1; clone_size: -; v_call: TRBV5-1; d_call: TRBD2; cdr3_nt: TGCGCCAGCAGCCAGGGGACTAGTCAGGAGCAGTTCTTC; cdr3_aa: CASSQGTSQEQFF
j_call: TRBJ2-2; clone_size: -; v_call: TRBV10-3; d_call: TRBD2; cdr3_nt: TGTGCCATCAGTGAGTCGGCGGGAGGTAACACCGGGGAGCTGTTTTTT; cdr3_aa: CAISESAGGNTGELFF
j_call: TRBJ2-5; clone_size: -; v_call: TRBV27; d_call: -; cdr3_nt: TGTGCCAGCAGTTTAGGCGTTGAATGGGGAGAGACCCAGTACTTC; cdr3_aa: CASSLGVEWGETQYF
j_call: TRBJ2-2; clone_size: -; v_call: TRBV6-1; d_call: -; cdr3_nt: TGTGCCAGCAGTGACCGGGGATCTAACACCGGGGAGCTGTTTTTT; cdr3_aa: CASSDRGSNTGELFF
j_call: TRBJ2-1; clone_size: -; v_call: TRBV7-9; d_call: TRBD2; cdr3_nt: TGTGCCAGCAGCTTAGGACTAGCGGGAGTTATTGAGCAGTTCTTC; cdr3_aa: CASSLGLAGVIEQFF
j_call: TRBJ2-2; clone_size: -; v_call: TRBV7-2; d_call: TRBD2; cdr3_nt: TGTGCCAGCAGCTTGGTCGTTCTAGCGGCCGGGGAGCTGTTTTTT; cdr3_aa: CASSLVVLAAGELFF
j_call: TRBJ1-1; clone_size: -; v_call: TRBV7-2; d_call: -; cdr3_nt: TGTGCCAGCAGACCAGACGAAGTGGTGCCTGAAGCTTTCTTT; cdr3_aa: CASRPDEVVPEAFF
j_call: TRBJ1-3; clone_size: -; v_call: TRBV6-6; d_call: -; cdr3_nt: TGTGCCTGCACAGGTGTCGTCTCTGGAAACACCATATATTTT; cdr3_aa: CACTGVVSGNTIYF
j_call: TRBJ2-1; clone_size: -; v_call: TRBV11-2; d_call: -; cdr3_nt: TGTGCCAGCAGCTTAGCTCTGGGGGAGCAGTTCTTC; cdr3_aa: CASSLALGEQFF
j_call: TRBJ2-3; clone_size: -; v_call: TRBV6-4; d_call: -; cdr3_nt: TGTGCCAGCAGTGCTAGCGGCACAGATACGCAGTATTTT; cdr3_aa: CASSASGTDTQYF
j_call: TRBJ2-1; clone_size: once; v_call: TRBV7-2; d_call: TRBD2; cdr3_nt: TGTGCCAGCAGCTTACTAGCGGGAGGGCCGGAGCAGTTCTTC; cdr3_aa: CASSLLAGGPEQFF
j_call: TRBJ2-3; clone_size: -; v_call: TRBV4-1; d_call: -; cdr3_nt: TGCGCCAGCAGCCAAACAGCTACAGATACGCAGTATTTT; cdr3_aa: CASSQTATDTQYF
j_call: TRBJ2-6; clone_size: once; v_call: TRBV5-4; d_call: -; cdr3_nt: TGTGCCAGCAGCTTGTACCGAGGGGACTCTGGGGCCAACGTCCTGACTTTC; cdr3_aa: CASSLYRGDSGANVLTF
j_call: TRBJ1-1; clone_size: -; v_call: TRBV7-3; d_call: -; cdr3_nt: TGTGCCAGCAGCAAGGGGGTGAACACTGAAGCTTTCTTT; cdr3_aa: CASSKGVNTEAFF
j_call: TRBJ2-1; clone_size: -; v_call: TRBV9; d_call: TRBD2; cdr3_nt: TGTGCCAGCAGCCCAACCGGGACTAACTACAATGAGCAGTTCTTC; cdr3_aa: CASSPTGTNYNEQFF
j_call: TRBJ1-2; clone_size: -; v_call: TRBV5-5; d_call: -; cdr3_nt: TGTGCCAGCAGCTTGGCAGGACAGAGGGTCTATGGCTACACCTTC; cdr3_aa: CASSLAGQRVYGYTF
j_call: TRBJ1-1; clone_size: -; v_call: TRBV2; d_call: TRBD1; cdr3_nt: TGTGCCAGCAGTGAAGCGCGGGACAGAACGACTTTCTTT; cdr3_aa: CASSEARDRTTFF
j_call: TRBJ1-1; clone_size: -; v_call: TRBV5-1; d_call: -; cdr3_nt: TGCGCCAGCAGCTCTTATGGGACACCCATAGGGGCTTTCTTT; cdr3_aa: CASSSYGTPIGAFF
j_call: TRBJ2-5; clone_size: -; v_call: TRBV4-1; d_call: -; cdr3_nt: TGCGCCAGCAGCCAAGGTAACCGCCCCTCGCAAGAGACCCAGTACTTC; cdr3_aa: CASSQGNRPSQETQYF
j_call: TRBJ2-1; clone_size: few; v_call: TRBV2; d_call: -; cdr3_nt: TGTGCCAGCTTCGAAATACTAGCATTCAACGGCAATGAGCAGTTCTTC; cdr3_aa: CASFEILAFNGNEQFF
j_call: TRBJ2-2; clone_size: -; v_call: TRBV18; d_call: -; cdr3_nt: TGTGCCAGCTCACCGCAAGGGGGACCGAACACCGGGGAGCTGTTTTTT; cdr3_aa: CASSPQGGPNTGELFF
j_call: TRBJ2-3; clone_size: -; v_call: TRBV5-1; d_call: TRBD2; cdr3_nt: TGCGCCAGCAGCGGAAGGACTAGCGGGAGGACAGATACGCAGTATTTT; cdr3_aa: CASSGRTSGRTDTQYF
j_call: TRBJ2-5; clone_size: -; v_call: TRBV11-3; d_call: TRBD1; cdr3_nt: TGTGCCAGCAGCTTGACAGGGGGTCTTCAAGAGACCCAGTACTTC; cdr3_aa: CASSLTGGLQETQYF
j_call: TRBJ1-3; clone_size: -; v_call: TRBV7-8; d_call: TRBD1; cdr3_nt: TGTGCCAGCAGCCTCCGTAGACAGGGAGGTAGAAACACCATATATTTT; cdr3_aa: CASSLRRQGGRNTIYF
j_call: TRBJ2-5; clone_size: -; v_call: TRBV28; d_call: -; cdr3_nt: TGTGCCAGCAGCCGGGACCCACGGGAGACCCAGTACTTC; cdr3_aa: CASSRDPRETQYF
j_call: TRBJ2-7; clone_size: once; v_call: TRBV5-4; d_call: TRBD2; cdr3_nt: TGTGCCAGCAGCCCAACGACGGTGTGGGAGGGCCTAAACGAGCAGTACTTC; cdr3_aa: CASSPTTVWEGLNEQYF
j_call: TRBJ2-5; clone_size: -; v_call: TRBV27; d_call: -; cdr3_nt: TGTGCCAGCAGTCCCAAATGGACTTATGAAGAGACCCAGTACTTC; cdr3_aa: CASSPKWTYEETQYF
j_call: TRBJ1-5; clone_size: once; v_call: TRBV7-8; d_call: -; cdr3_nt: TGTGCCAGCAGCTTAGAACCGTATAGCAATCAGCCCCAGCATTTT; cdr3_aa: CASSLEPYSNQPQHF
j_call: TRBJ2-5; clone_size: -; v_call: TRBV5-1; d_call: TRBD2; cdr3_nt: TGCGCCAGCAGCTTGGCCGGGGGGAGAGAGACCCAGTACTTC; cdr3_aa: CASSLAGGRETQYF
j_call: TRBJ1-3; clone_size: -; v_call: TRBV27; d_call: -; cdr3_nt: TGCGCCAGCGGAACGAGAGACTCTGGAAACACCATATATTTT; cdr3_aa: CASGTRDSGNTIYF
j_call: TRBJ1-4; clone_size: -; v_call: TRBV19; d_call: -; cdr3_nt: TGTGCCAGTAGTATAGTAAGGGGGACGGTGAATGAAAAACTGTTTTTT; cdr3_aa: CASSIVRGTVNEKLFF
j_call: TRBJ2-3; clone_size: -; v_call: TRBV9; d_call: TRBD2; cdr3_nt: TGTGCCAGCAGCGGACTAGCGGGACGCACAGATACGCAGTATTTT; cdr3_aa: CASSGLAGRTDTQYF
j_call: TRBJ2-1; clone_size: -; v_call: TRBV6-6; d_call: -; cdr3_nt: TGTGCCAGCAGCCGTTCGAACTACAATGAGCAGTTCTTC; cdr3_aa: CASSRSNYNEQFF
j_call: TRBJ1-1; clone_size: few; v_call: TRBV19; d_call: -; cdr3_nt: TGTGCCAGTAGTATGGCACTCGACACTGAAGCTTTCTTT; cdr3_aa: CASSMALDTEAFF
j_call: TRBJ2-2; clone_size: few; v_call: TRBV10-2; d_call: -; cdr3_nt: TGCGCCAGCAGTGAGACCGGGGAGCTGTTTTTT; cdr3_aa: CASSETGELFF